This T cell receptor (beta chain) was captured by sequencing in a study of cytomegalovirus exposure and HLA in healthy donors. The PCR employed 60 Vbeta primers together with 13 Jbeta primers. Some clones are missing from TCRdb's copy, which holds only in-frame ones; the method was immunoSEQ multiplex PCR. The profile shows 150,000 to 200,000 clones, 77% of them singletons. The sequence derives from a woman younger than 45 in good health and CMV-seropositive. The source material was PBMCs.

In DNA, the CDR3 is TGTGCCAGCAGCTTAGAGGGACAGGGATACAATGAGCAGTTCTTC. It yields the protein CASSLEGQGYNEQFF. The chain combines TRBV7-2 with TRBJ2-1; 9 bases align to TRBD1. Trimming took 1 base from V and 4 from J; bases not matched to a gene: 2. CDR3 length: 15 residues. Germline CDR1 reads SGHTA; CDR2 reads FQGNSA.